This TCR beta chain was sequenced for a study of T cells in Graves' hyperthyroidism and ophthalmopathy. Germline V CDR1 and CDR2: SEHNR, FQNEAQ (reference sequence). The CDR3 spans 16 residues. V shed 5 bases, J shed 2 bases, and the junction held 10 bases outside the gene matches. Amplification targeted TCR beta CDR3 regions from RNA transcripts. The TCR CDR3 was amplified in a first-round RT-PCR using the HTBI primer set. TCRdb itself ran the multiplex PCR reads through MiXCR, one entry per CDR3 protein. The sample records about 320,000 distinct CDR3 sequences, around 16% being singletons. The sequence came from a young man with Graves' hyperthyroidism. This chain joins TRBV7-9 and TRBJ2-7; 9 bases agree with TRBD1. The material sequenced was blood. The CDR3 sequence: CASSPRWDREAYEQYF. CDR3 coding DNA: TGTGCCAGCAGCCCCAGATGGGACAGGGAGGCCTACGAGCAGTACTTC.